What follows are 2 T cell receptor beta chains derived from one specimen sequenced in a study of cytotoxic CD8 clonotypes in ibrutinib-treated CLL. Produced via immunoSEQ multiplex PCR; TCRdb's table is partial and in-frame only. The table lists 35,000 to 40,000 clones, around 75% of them singletons. The sequencing used PBMCs, collected at disease progression, from a patient treated with ibrutinib. The receptors here all came from a human donor with chronic lymphocytic leukemia.

This clone was observed a handful of times. This chain joins TRBV19 and TRBJ2-2; a possible D gene is TRBD1 (6 bases). The V end lost 1 base, the J end lost 6 bases, and 12 bases lay between the germline ends. Germline V gene data show CDR1 as LNHDA and CDR2 as SQIVND (reference sequence). CDR3 length equals 15 residues. The CDR3 spells CASSIGDTAAGELFF. CDR3 DNA: TGTGCCAGTAGTATAGGGGACACCGCCGCCGGGGAGCTGTTTTTT.

Written as DNA, the CDR3 is TGTGCCAGCAGTGAGGGGAACGGTAATGAAAAACTGTTTTTT. Its protein is CASSEGNGNEKLFF. V is TRBV2 and J is TRBJ1-4; D gene ambiguous. The V gene's germline CDR1 is SNHLY and CDR2 FYNNEI. Trimming removed 3 bases at V and 4 bases at J, with 9 bases between. The CDR3 has 14 residues.